A selection of T cell receptor beta chains follows, all from one sample in a study of blood T cell repertoires in COVID-19. Profiled with immunoSEQ multiplex PCR; TCRdb holds only in-frame clones, not every one. The table records 180,000 or so clones, 80% to 90% of them present only once. Input material: peripheral blood. The receptor source for this set is a man aged 55 to 70 with acute or convalescent COVID-19. CDR3s include the opening cysteine and the closing phenylalanine or tryptophan. Not every row has a clone size; where given, it reads once, few, many or a size class.

v_call,cdr3_length,clone_size,cdr3_aa
TRBV6-5,14,.,CASSTGGRLYGYTF
TRBV6-5,13,.,CASSRGQEYGYTF
TRBV5-4,14,.,CASSLSQGPYEAFF
TRBV6-2/TRBV6-3,15,.,CASSPRDRGNTEAFF
TRBV28,13,.,CASVEGVPYEQYF
TRBV7-2,15,.,CASSLARATNEKLFF
TRBV12-5,15,.,CASGLVSGLVNEQFF
TRBV6-9,20,.,CASSSTHRERVYGGGNTIYF
TRBV19,15,.,CASSLGLAGTGEQFF
TRBV9,17,.,CASSARQLAANTGELFF
TRBV13,13,.,CASSFDRNTEAFF
TRBV30,14,.,CAWDAGVQDNEQFF
TRBV9,16,few,CASSAPTSGGIGEQFF
TRBV4-2,14,.,CASSPAGSIKEQYF
TRBV2,14,.,CASSEQGVHQPQHF
TRBV19,16,.,CASSSRRDRGVDEQFF
TRBV7-2,14,.,CASSLGGGDTEAFF
TRBV30,15,.,CACTKTSGSGYEQYF
TRBV5-1,16,.,CASSLDGQVSSYEQYF
TRBV5-1,14,.,CASRTGDSKNIQYF
TRBV29-1,13,.,CSFQWGRGDTQYF
TRBV5-1,15,.,CASSPGTASNEKLFF
TRBV10-3,20,.,CAISPRRVPPRTGEGNTIYF
TRBV5-1,15,few,CASSLGTGVADTQYF